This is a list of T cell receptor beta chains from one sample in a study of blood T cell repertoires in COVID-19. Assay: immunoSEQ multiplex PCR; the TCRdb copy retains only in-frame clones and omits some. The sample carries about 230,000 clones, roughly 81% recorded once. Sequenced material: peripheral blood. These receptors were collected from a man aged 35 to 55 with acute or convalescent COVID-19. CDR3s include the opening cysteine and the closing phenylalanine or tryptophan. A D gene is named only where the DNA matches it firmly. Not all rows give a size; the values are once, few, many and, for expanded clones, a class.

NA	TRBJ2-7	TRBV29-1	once	TGCAGCGTCAGGGGATCCTCCTACGAGCAGTACTTC	CSVRGSSYEQYF
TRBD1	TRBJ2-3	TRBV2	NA	TGTGCCAGCAGGACCGGGACAGGGGGGAAAGCGCAGTATTTT	CASRTGTGGKAQYF
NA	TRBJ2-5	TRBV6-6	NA	TGTGCCAGCAACCTCGAGCCCGAGGGGACCCAGTACTTC	CASNLEPEGTQYF
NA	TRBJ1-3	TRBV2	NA	TGTGCCAGCGTTAACCCGGGGGTAAAAGGAAACACCATATATTTT	CASVNPGVKGNTIYF
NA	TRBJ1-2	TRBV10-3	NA	TGTGCCATCAGTGAGTCGGGCCCGGTGGGCTACACCTTC	CAISESGPVGYTF
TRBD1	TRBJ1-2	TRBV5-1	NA	TGCGCCAGCAGCCCCGGGACAGGGAAGGCTAACTATGGCTACACCTTC	CASSPGTGKANYGYTF
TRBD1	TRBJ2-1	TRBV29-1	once	TGCAGCGTTGAAGGACAGGGCCTATACAATGAGCAGTTCTTC	CSVEGQGLYNEQFF
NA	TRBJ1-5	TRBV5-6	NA	TGTGCCAGCAGCTCTAGGGGTTCCTGGCAGCCCCAGCATTTT	CASSSRGSWQPQHF
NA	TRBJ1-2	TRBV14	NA	TGTGCCAGCAGCCAAGATCCAGTCCCAGTCTATGGCTACACCTTC	CASSQDPVPVYGYTF
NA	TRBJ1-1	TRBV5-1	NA	TGCGCCAGCAGCTTGGCGAGTGGGGGGGCGGCTGAAGCTTTCTTT	CASSLASGGAAEAFF
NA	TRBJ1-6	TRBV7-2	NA	TGTGCCACCATCAATCGGGACTCCTATAATTCACCCCTCCACTTT	CATINRDSYNSPLHF
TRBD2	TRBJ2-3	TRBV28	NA	TGTGCCAGCACCCCCCCACTAGCGGTCCTAAGCACAGATACGCAGTATTTT	CASTPPLAVLSTDTQYF
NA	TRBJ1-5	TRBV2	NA	TGTGCCAGCAGTGAAGCAGGGAGAGGCAATCAGCCCCAGCATTTT	CASSEAGRGNQPQHF
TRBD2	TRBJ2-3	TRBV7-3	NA	TGTGCCAGCAGCTCCGGACTAGCCCCTAGCACAGATACGCAGTATTTT	CASSSGLAPSTDTQYF
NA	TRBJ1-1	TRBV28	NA	TGTGCCAGCAGTTTAGGGGGGTCCCGAAACACTGAAGCTTTCTTT	CASSLGGSRNTEAFF
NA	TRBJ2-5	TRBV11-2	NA	TGTGCCAGCAGCTTAGTAGAGGGACACCCACTGTACTTC	CASSLVEGHPLYF
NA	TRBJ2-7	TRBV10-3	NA	TGTGCCATCAGTGAGTCCCGCAGAACCTACGAGCAGTACTTC	CAISESRRTYEQYF